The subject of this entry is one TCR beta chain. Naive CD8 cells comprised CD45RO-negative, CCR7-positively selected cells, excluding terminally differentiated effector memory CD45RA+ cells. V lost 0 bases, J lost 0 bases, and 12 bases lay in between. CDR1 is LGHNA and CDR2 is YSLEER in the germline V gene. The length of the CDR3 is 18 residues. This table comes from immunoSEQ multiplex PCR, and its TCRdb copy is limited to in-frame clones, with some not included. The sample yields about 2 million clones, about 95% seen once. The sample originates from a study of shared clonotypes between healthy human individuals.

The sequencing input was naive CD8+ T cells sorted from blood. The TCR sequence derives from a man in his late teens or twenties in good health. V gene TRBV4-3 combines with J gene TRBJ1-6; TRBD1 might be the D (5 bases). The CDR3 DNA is TGCGCCAGCAGCCAAGATTTGGCAGGGAGCTCCTATAATTCACCCCTCCACTTT. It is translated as CASSQDLAGSSYNSPLHF.